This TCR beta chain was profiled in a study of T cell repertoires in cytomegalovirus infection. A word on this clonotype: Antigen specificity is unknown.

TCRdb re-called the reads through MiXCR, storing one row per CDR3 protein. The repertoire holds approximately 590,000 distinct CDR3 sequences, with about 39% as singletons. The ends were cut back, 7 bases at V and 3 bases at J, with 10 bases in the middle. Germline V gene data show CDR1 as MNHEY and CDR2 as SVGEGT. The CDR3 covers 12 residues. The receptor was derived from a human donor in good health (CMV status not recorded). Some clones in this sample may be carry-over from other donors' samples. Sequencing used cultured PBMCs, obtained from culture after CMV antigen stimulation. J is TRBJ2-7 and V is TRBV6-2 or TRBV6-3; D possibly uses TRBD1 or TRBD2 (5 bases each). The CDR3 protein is CASNWGSYEQYF. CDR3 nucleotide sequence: TGTGCCAGCAACTGGGGGAGCTACGAGCAGTACTTC.